This TCR beta chain was captured in a study of cytomegalovirus exposure and HLA in healthy donors. PCR was performed using 60 Vbeta and 13 Jbeta primers. Assay: immunoSEQ multiplex PCR; the TCRdb copy retains only in-frame clones and omits some. In the table there are around 50,000 clones, around 80% of which are singletons. Germline assignment: CDR1 MDHEN and CDR2 SYDVKM. Deletions cut 5 bases from V and 3 bases from J, with 9 bases between. There are 13 residues in the CDR3. This chain uses TRBV28 with TRBJ2-3; unclear D gene. This sequence was found in a man aged 25 to 40 in good health and CMV-seropositive. Sequenced sample: PBMCs. The chain's CDR3 is CASSPQLTDTQYF. CDR3 nucleotide sequence: TGTGCCAGCAGTCCCCAACTAACAGATACGCAGTATTTT.